In its sample, the clone carrying this T cell receptor beta chain ranks as medium-sized (0.01 to 0.1%). Its matching antigen is unknown. At the DNA level, this CDR3 is encoded by other sequences in the same sample as well. The data originate from a study of glioma-infiltrating T cells after dendritic cell vaccination. Study at large: Dendritic cells derived from monocytes and pulsed with autologous tumor lysate formed the vaccine.

Before vaccination, two weeks after the third vaccination, and at progression, PBMC were collected. Findings and limits, study-wide: Estimated pretreatment TIL content predicted outcome after dendritic cell vaccination.

The repertoire was sequenced with immunoSEQ multiplex PCR; TCRdb's copy has only in-frame clones and lacks some. The sample holds roughly 100,000 clones, roughly 76% seen once. The CDR3 runs to 14 residues. CDR1 and CDR2 (germline): SNHLY, FYNNEI. V lost 3 bases to trimming and J lost 0 bases, with 6 bases between them. The chain couples TRBV2 to TRBJ1-5, with D unresolved. Material: blood, obtained before dendritic cell vaccination. The receptor comes from a human donor with glioblastoma. The CDR3 loop reads CASSDSYSNQPQHF. For the CDR3, the DNA is TGTGCCAGCAGTGACTCGTATAGCAATCAGCCCCAGCATTTT.